This TCR beta chain was observed in a study of T cell repertoires in aging, cancer and after chemotherapy. Study as a whole: Donors were grouped into six age bands spanning 30 or younger through 70 or older. Points from the study as a whole: In each cancer cohort, median generation probability increased across chemotherapy, suggesting thymic output rebounded. Loss of evenness, beyond lost richness, contributed to age-related TCR diversity decline in cancer patients.

Multiplex touch-down PCR with TRB-A/B primers amplified rearranged V-D-J TRB sequences. In TCRdb, the multiplex PCR reads were re-called with MiXCR into one record per CDR3 protein. This table has about 9,800 distinct CDR3 sequences, about two fifths appearing once. TCR beta rearrangements were amplified from peripheral blood genomic DNA. Germline loops: CDR1 DFQATT, CDR2 SNEGSKA (reference sequence). This CDR3 has 12 residues. Trimming took 5 bases from V and 3 from J, leaving 9 bases between them. This clonotype was observed a few times. Its antigen is undetermined. J is TRBJ2-3 and V is TRBV20-1; no clear D. Source material: blood. The receptor was isolated from a human donor in good health. This CDR3 is CSAAPRTDTQYF. The CDR3 coding sequence is TGCAGTGCTGCCCCACGTACAGATACGCAGTATTTT.